This paragraph reports one T cell receptor beta chain. There is no known antigen for this receptor. Per-base quality was not reported, and no clone a single base away is much larger than it. The data are from a study of T cell clones after liver transplantation (dated by TCRdb to between 2019 and 2020). As for the study more broadly: ITN030ST, the source of the samples, was a randomized trial that attempted immunosuppression withdrawal within 2 years of liver transplantation. Donor-reactive T cell clones were identified using TCRbeta sequencing after a pre-transplant mixed lymphocyte reaction and were then followed in post-transplant blood. Third party-reactive TCRbeta sequences were also identified from pre-transplant MLRs to serve as an antigen-independent comparator for donor-reactive sequences. Of the eight recipients, a few were HCV-positive, while the remaining recipients had been transplanted for non-autoimmune, non-viral indications. Until randomization at 12-24 months post-transplant, subjects were given standard immunosuppression, with no induction therapy. Tolerance was defined as complete immunosuppression withdrawal for at least one year with no rise in liver enzymes beyond twice the upper limit of normal. A cohort of 8 liver transplant recipients was studied, of whom 3 were classified as tolerant and 5 as non-tolerant.

High-throughput TCRbeta CDR3 sequencing of frozen genomic DNA was performed by immunoSEQ, including PCR amplification, mapping, bias correction and internal controls. The authors' analysis ran thus. Productive rearrangements were kept, and unique TCRbeta sequences were defined by CDR3 nucleotide sequence plus V and J gene. A sequence counted as donor-reactive only if the sequence showed at least 5-fold expansion in CFSE-low cells compared with unstimulated pre-transplant cells and had a frequency of at least 0.01%. Per-subject minimum frequency thresholds, based on the lowest-template unstimulated sample, ensured at least 90% detection power. Jensen-Shannon divergence between the top 1000 TCRbeta sequences post-transplant and pre-transplant was used to measure repertoire turnover. Two-sided Fisher's exact tests were used to test for changes in how often donor-reactive sequences were detected. Entries here come from immuneACCESS through TCRdb and include only in-frame sequences with V and J called. Some clones fail to appear in such tables; in the studies checked, an unresolved V gene covers under half of the shortfall, and the cause of the remainder is unknown. V and J calls plus clone size are reproduced from that table; the DNA served to infer D and trimming. Counted in this sample were approximately 5,000 clones; under 50% of them appeared once. Less than 15% of the sample is in the top ten clones.

The paper as a whole reports these results and caveats: The decline in donor-reactive sequences exceeded the decline in third party-reactive sequences, suggesting partial antigen-specific deletion that was unrelated to withdrawal success. Low numbers of available donor cells limited the measurable donor-reactive repertoire in two subjects. After accounting for repertoire turnover, donor-reactive detection was significantly reduced in 7 of 8 subjects for CD4 and 8 of 8 for CD8. Without allograft tissue specimens, donor-reactive T cells may have migrated into the graft rather than being deleted. In most of the 8 subjects, regardless of tolerance or HCV status, circulating donor-reactive CD4 TCRbeta sequences dropped significantly post-transplant. Because of small, heterogeneous patient numbers and non-standardized post-transplant time points, the conclusions were only preliminary.

To define alloreactive TCRbeta sequences, the proliferating CFSE-low cells from the MLR were sequenced. In the CFSE-MLRs, pre-transplant recipient cells were stimulated either by donor PBMCs, splenocytes or lymph node cells, or by third-party PBMCs. Each of the 8 studied subjects was randomized to immunosuppression withdrawal. The Qiagen DNeasy Blood and Tissue Kit was used for genomic DNA isolation. The clonotype comes from a human patient who received a liver transplant. In transplant recipients, some T cells may be of donor rather than host origin. Material: CD4+ T cells from cultured PBMCs.

The CDR3 in this case is CASSFGGAYGYTF. In nucleotides, the sequence is TGTGCCAGCAGTTTTGGGGGGGCCTATGGCTACACCTTC. The sequence joins TRBV28 to TRBJ1-2; TRBD1 is perhaps the D gene, given 6 matching bases. The germline V gene specifies MDHEN as CDR1 and SYDVKM as CDR2. V is reduced by 3 bases and J by 4 bases, leaving a spacing of 9 bases between them. The CDR3 covers 13 residues, taking in both the cysteine and the phenylalanine. The entry retains the CDR3 DNA only, 39 bases that are in frame from base 1.